Below are 20 T cell receptor beta chains sequenced from a single sample in a study of shared clonotypes between healthy human individuals (dated by TCRdb to the early 2020s). Receptors were amplified or captured by the immunoSEQ multiplex PCR assay. The source is immuneACCESS, and TCRdb retained only in-frame sequences with V and J called. Part of the clones is not carried over; for the studies checked, unresolved V genes explain less than half of this, and the remainder is unexplained. The sample records about 600,000 clones, 95% to 98% of which are singletons. The ten largest make up roughly 0.05% of the sample. Sequences were obtained from naive CD4+ T cells sorted from blood. In light of the paper, this sample's cell subset or site label describes: CD45RA+ positively selected. The receptors shown here come from a woman between 25 and 40 years old in good health.

The V and J genes are TRBV28 and TRBJ2-7; D is perhaps TRBD2 (5 bases). The V gene's germline CDR1 is MDHEN and CDR2 SYDVKM. The V end lost 3 bases, the J end lost 7 bases, and 16 bases lay between the germline ends. The CDR3 is 14 residues long. The CDR3 protein is CASSLGGPNSEQYF. CDR3 DNA: TGTGCCAGCAGTTTGGGCGGGCCAAACTCGGAGCAGTACTTC.

J is TRBJ1-1 and V is TRBV5-6; perhaps TRBD1 as D (5 bases). The CDR3 has 13 residues. CDR1 and CDR2 (germline): SGHDT, YYEEEE. The ends were cut back, 2 bases at V and 4 bases at J, with 9 bases in the middle. CDR3 sequence reads: CASSFAGGTEAFF. CDR3 DNA: TGTGCCAGCAGCTTCGCGGGGGGCACTGAAGCTTTCTTT.

The chain recombines TRBV6-6 with TRBJ2-7, with D perhaps TRBD2 (6 bases). Between the trimmed V and J ends, which lost 6 bases and 6 bases, there was a span of 21 bases. Germline-derived CDR1 and CDR2 are MNHNY and SVGAGI (reference sequence). The CDR3 totals 15 residues. The CDR3 sequence: CASSSLGTGSSEQYF. CDR3 DNA sequence: TGTGCCAGCAGCTCGCTTGGGACCGGGAGTAGCGAGCAGTACTTC.

The chain joins TRBV18 to TRBJ2-7, with 7 bases lining up with TRBD1. Germline V gene lookup returns CDR1 KGHSH and CDR2 LQKENI. The ends lost 4 bases at V and 1 base at J; junction bases unmatched: 4. CDR3 length: 14 amino acids. The CDR3 nucleotides read TGTGCCAGCTCACTGGACAGGAGTTCCTACGAGCAGTACTTC. Translation gives CASSLDRSSYEQYF.

The CDR3 is CAISESGQGWELFF. The CDR3 nucleotides are TGTGCCATCAGTGAGTCGGGACAGGGTTGGGAGCTGTTTTTT. The chain couples TRBV10-3 to TRBJ2-2; 9 nucleotides match TRBD1. The CDR3 sequence is 14 residues long. Germline V gene lookup returns CDR1 ENHRY and CDR2 SYGVKD. V was pared by 0 bases and J by 9 bases, with 2 bases of the junction left unmatched.

The CDR3 DNA is TGTGCCAGCAGCGTAGGGACTAGCGGTAGGGCCTACGAGCAGTACTTC. It is translated as CASSVGTSGRAYEQYF. This chain connects TRBV9 to TRBJ2-7; 10 bases align to TRBD2. The CDR3 loop spans 16 amino acids. The J segment lost 2 bases and the V segment lost 0 bases, leaving 5 bases of the junction unmatched. Germline V gene sequence: CDR1 SGDLS, CDR2 YYNGEE.

This chain joins TRBV6-5 and TRBJ2-5; D possibly corresponds to TRBD1 (6 bases). The last part of the DNA fits TRBJ2-7 better; the J call may be wrong. CDR1 is MNHEY, CDR2 SVGAGI, per germline. This CDR3 contains 15 residues. The chain's CDR3 is CASSYNRDASYEQYF. Here the CDR3 DNA reads TGTGCCAGCAGTTACAACAGGGACGCCTCCTACGAGCAGTACTTC.

V gene TRBV27 combines with J gene TRBJ2-7; a possible D gene is TRBD2 (5 bases). Trimming pared 5 bases from V and 6 bases from J, leaving 20 bases between. CDR3 length equals 15 residues. The germline gives CDR1 MNHEY, CDR2 SMNVEV (reference sequence). The CDR3 region is CASSLTGIWEGEQYF. CDR3 DNA: TGTGCCAGCAGTCTAACCGGGATCTGGGAAGGCGAGCAGTACTTC.

The chain carries TRBV19 and TRBJ2-3; D is perhaps TRBD2 (6 bases). CDR3 length: 14 residues. Trimming stripped 7 bases from V and 3 bases from J, with 14 bases between. In germline, CDR1 is LNHDA, CDR2 SQIVND (reference sequence). CDR3 amino acids: CASKDGSGTDTQYF. As DNA, the CDR3 is TGTGCCAGTAAGGACGGGAGTGGGACAGATACGCAGTATTTT.

This chain uses TRBV10-1 with TRBJ1-5; D gene ambiguous. There are 13 residues in the CDR3. CDR1 and CDR2 from the germline V gene are WNHNN and SYGVQD (reference sequence). Trimming removed 2 bases from V and 4 bases from J, with 6 bases in between. The CDR3 here is CASSENLNQPQHF. CDR3 coding DNA: TGCGCCAGCAGTGAGAACTTGAATCAGCCCCAGCATTTT.

This clone was seen a handful of times. V is TRBV18 and J is TRBJ2-7; tentative D call: TRBD2 (5 bases). Trimming removed 5 bases at V and 7 bases at J, with 15 bases between. The CDR3 has 13 residues. Germline V CDR1 and CDR2: KGHSH, LQKENI. CDR3 bases: TGTGCCAGCTCAAGATTCACTAGTGATGAGCAGTACTTC. This sequence encodes CASSRFTSDEQYF. Variable domain in full (rest from reference TRBV18 and TRBJ2-7): NAGVMQNPRHLVRRRGQEARLRCSPMKGHSHVYWYRQLPEEGLKFMVYLQKENIIDESGMPKERFSAEFPKEGPSILRIQQVVRGDSAAYFCASSRFTSDEQYFGPGTRLTVT.

There are a few counts of this clone. Other DNA sequences of this sample code for an identical CDR3. This sequence joins TRBV18 and TRBJ1-5; no reliable D call. The CDR3 runs 12 residues. Per germline, CDR1 KGHSH and CDR2 LQKENI. V lost 3 bases and J 4 bases, leaving 4 bases between the germline ends. The CDR3 coding sequence is TGTGCCAGCTCACCTCCGAATCAGCCCCAGCATTTT. This codes for CASSPPNQPQHF.

The chain joins TRBV6-5 to TRBJ2-7; the D call may be TRBD1 or TRBD2 (5 bases each). Germline CDR1 and CDR2: MNHEY and SVGAGI. V was cut by 6 bases and J by 2 bases, with 8 bases left in between. The CDR3 has 12 amino acids. This CDR3 reads CASRGTTYEQYF. In DNA, the CDR3 is TGTGCCAGCAGGGGGACCACCTACGAGCAGTACTTC.

The chain couples TRBV18 to TRBJ2-7, with D possibly matching TRBD1 (6 bases). The CDR3 covers 15 residues. Germline V gene sequence: CDR1 KGHSH, CDR2 LQKENI. Trimming pared 0 bases from V and 1 base from J, leaving 10 bases between. CDR3 protein: CASSPPGTPSYEQYF. The CDR3 coding sequence is TGTGCCAGCTCACCACCGGGGACACCGTCCTACGAGCAGTACTTC.

The chain recombines TRBV7-8 with TRBJ2-1; D unclear. The V gene lost 1 base and the J gene lost 4 bases, with 11 bases spanning the gap. The CDR3 loop spans 15 amino acids. CDR1 SGHVS and CDR2 FQNEAQ come from the germline V gene. The CDR3 DNA sequence: TGTGCCAGCAGCTTAGTTAGCCCGCAATACAATGAGCAGTTCTTC. As protein: CASSLVSPQYNEQFF. Full variable domain (remainder filled in from reference TRBV7-8 and TRBJ2-1): GAGVSQSPRYKVAKRGQDVALRCDPISGHVSLFWYQQALGQGPEFLTYFQNEAQLDKSGLPSDRFFAERPEGSVSTLKIQRTQQEDSAVYLCASSLVSPQYNEQFFGPGTRLTVL.

The genes are TRBV29-1 and TRBJ1-5; tentatively, D is TRBD1 (5 bases). Trimming stripped 6 bases from V and 4 bases from J, with 13 bases between. The germline V gene encodes CDR1 SQVTM and CDR2 ANQGSEA. The CDR3 spans 13 residues. CDR3 bases: TGCAGCGTCTTAGACAGTTTTAATCAGCCCCAGCATTTT. This gives the protein CSVLDSFNQPQHF.

V is TRBV10-1 and J is TRBJ2-2; D is possibly TRBD2 (6 bases). Germline loops: CDR1 WNHNN, CDR2 SYGVQD (reference sequence). This CDR3 has 16 residues. Trimming took 0 bases from V and 0 from J, leaving 8 bases between them. The CDR3 loop reads CASSESSSANTGELFF. CDR3 in DNA: TGCGCCAGCAGTGAGTCGTCTAGCGCGAACACCGGGGAGCTGTTTTTT.

The chain combines TRBV6-9 with TRBJ2-7; D remains unclear. CDR3 length equals 12 residues. The germline CDR1 and CDR2 sequences are MNHGY and SVAAGI. V was trimmed by 7 bases and J by 4 bases, leaving 11 bases between them. The CDR3 coding sequence is TGTGCCAGCAACCCTGTGGGGTACGAGCAGTACTTC. Translating gives CASNPVGYEQYF.

The chain carries TRBV6-1 and TRBJ1-1; D uncertain. CDR3 length equals 13 residues. Germline lookup yields CDR1 MNHNS and CDR2 SASEGT. V lost 6 bases and J lost 1, with 9 bases in between. This chain's CDR3 is CASSRVPNTEAFF. Written as DNA, the CDR3 is TGTGCCAGCAGCCGCGTACCGAACACTGAAGCTTTCTTT.

The genes are TRBV6-1 and TRBJ2-2; a possible D gene is TRBD2 (6 bases). The CDR3 runs 13 residues. CDR1 and CDR2 from the germline V gene are MNHNS and SASEGT. V lost 11 bases, J lost 6 bases, and 16 bases lay in between. The CDR3 region is CAGGLFAAGELFF. CDR3 nucleotide sequence: TGTGCCGGAGGACTATTTGCGGCCGGGGAGCTGTTTTTT.